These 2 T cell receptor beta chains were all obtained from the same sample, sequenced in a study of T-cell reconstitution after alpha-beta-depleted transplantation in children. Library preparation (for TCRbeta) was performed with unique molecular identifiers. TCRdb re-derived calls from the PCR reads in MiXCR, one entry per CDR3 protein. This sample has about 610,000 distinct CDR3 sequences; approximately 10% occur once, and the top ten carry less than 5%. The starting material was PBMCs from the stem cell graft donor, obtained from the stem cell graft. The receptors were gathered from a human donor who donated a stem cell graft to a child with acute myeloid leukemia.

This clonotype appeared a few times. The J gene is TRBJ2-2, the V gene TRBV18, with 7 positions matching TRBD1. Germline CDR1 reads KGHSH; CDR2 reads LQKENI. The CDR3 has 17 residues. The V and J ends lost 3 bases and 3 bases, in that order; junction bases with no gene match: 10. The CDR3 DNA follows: TGTGCCAGCTCACCCAAGGATCGGGACAGATACACCGGGGAGCTGTTTTTT. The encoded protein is CASSPKDRDRYTGELFF.

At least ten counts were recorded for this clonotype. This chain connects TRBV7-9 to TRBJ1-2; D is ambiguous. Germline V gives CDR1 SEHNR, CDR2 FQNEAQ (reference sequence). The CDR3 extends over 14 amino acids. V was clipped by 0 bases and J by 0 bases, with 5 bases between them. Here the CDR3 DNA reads TGTGCCAGCAGCTTAGCCACCACTAACTATGGCTACACCTTC. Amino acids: CASSLATTNYGYTF.